This record looks at one TCR beta chain sequence and its context. Antigen: not known. This specimen belongs to a study of T cell responses to AZD1222 COVID-19 vaccine. General observations from the study: Spike-specific TCR depth and breadth grew after two AZD1222 doses.

Germline CDR1 SGHKS, CDR2 YYEKEE (reference sequence). This CDR3 is 14 amino acids long. Trimming stripped 1 base from V and 1 base from J, with 8 bases between. The method was immunoSEQ multiplex PCR; TCRdb's version includes in-frame clones alone and lacks a portion of them. In the table there are roughly 49,000 clones, 79% of which are singletons. The material was peripheral blood, obtained on day 0 of MenACWY control vaccination. The TCR was taken from an adult in good health. The chain joins TRBV5-5 to TRBJ1-1; D remains ambiguous. In DNA form, the CDR3 reads TGTGCCAGCAGCTTGTACAGACAGAACACTGAAGCTTTCTTT. Translated, it gives CASSLYRQNTEAFF.